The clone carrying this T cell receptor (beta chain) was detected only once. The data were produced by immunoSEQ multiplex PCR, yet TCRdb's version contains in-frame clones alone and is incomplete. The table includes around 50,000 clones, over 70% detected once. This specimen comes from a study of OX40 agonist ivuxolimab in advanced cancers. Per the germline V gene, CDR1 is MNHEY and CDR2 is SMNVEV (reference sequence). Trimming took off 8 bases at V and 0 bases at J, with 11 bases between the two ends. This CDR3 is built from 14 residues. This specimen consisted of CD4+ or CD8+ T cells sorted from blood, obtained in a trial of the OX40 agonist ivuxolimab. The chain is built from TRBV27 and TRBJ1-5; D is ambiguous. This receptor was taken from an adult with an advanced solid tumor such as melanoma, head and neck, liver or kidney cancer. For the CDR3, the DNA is TGTGCCAGCGCGTTTCGGGATAGCAATCAGCCCCAGCATTTT. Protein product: CASAFRDSNQPQHF.